This record concerns one T cell receptor beta chain sequence. The antigen it binds to is not known. No much larger clonotype is one base removed from it; base qualities were not supplied. Per the publication, the time point label means: baseline before oral tofacitinib. From alopecia areata patients, peripheral blood was collected along with lesional scalp punch biopsies. PBMCs were isolated by density centrifugation and stained for CD3, CD4 and CD8, after which CD4+ and CD8+ T cells were sorted on a FACSAria. This entry belongs to a study of CD8+ T cells in alopecia areata listed by TCRdb under 2018. Notes on the research overall: Treated patients were enrolled in an open-label pilot trial of oral tofacitinib, 5 to 10 mg twice daily, for moderate-to-severe alopecia areata. Biopsies were taken from tofacitinib-treated patients at baseline and again at 4 and 24 weeks into treatment, and several of those patients also had a later scalp biopsy. Clonality in the scalp was compared among normal scalp (n=4), patchy alopecia areata scalp (n=8), and alopecia totalis/universalis scalp (n=8). Tofacitinib was administered for 6 to 18 months, and 6 months of follow-up off drug were then conducted to assess delayed response and recurrence. Amplification of TCRbeta CDR3 regions was done by immunoSEQ multiplex PCR using 35 Vbeta forward primers and 13 Jbeta reverse primers. On the human side, TCRbeta sequencing was run on scalp tissue and on sorted CD4+ and CD8+ peripheral blood T cells from healthy controls and from alopecia areata patients with either patchy or totalis/universalis disease. RNA came from the PAXgene miRNA kit for fixed scalp, the miRNeasy kit for PBMCs, and the RNeasy kit for mouse skin. To study T cell clonal expansion in alopecia areata, the researchers applied high-throughput TCRbeta sequencing to both the C3H/HeJ mouse model and human patients. What the research found in general, with its limitations: Unlike mouse skin, which is dominated by gammadelta T cells, normal human skin has resident alphabeta T cells that are also sequenced, and this complicates analysis of the scalp TCR repertoire. Shared TCR sequences between patients were less evident than in mice, which may be partly attributable to HLA diversity in the patient population. Lesional scalp, especially in alopecia totalis/universalis, showed higher clonality and more expanded CD8+ clones than normal scalp, suggesting antigenic drive.

From the cysteine through the phenylalanine, the CDR3 covers 11 amino acids. Only CDR3 DNA remains: 33 bases, in frame from the first base. CDR1 and CDR2 were assigned from the germline V gene as LGHNT and FRNRAP. V is cut by 8 bases and J by 7 bases, and the space between the germline ends is 9 bases. The library was made by the immunoSEQ multiplex PCR assay. To provide template for TCR sequencing, every sample had RNA extracted and reverse transcribed into cDNA. First-strand cDNA was synthesized using SuperScript III with a 2:1 mix of oligo-dT and random hexamers. A synthetic immune receptor repertoire was used to measure amplification bias, and any remaining bias was corrected computationally. The original pipeline was this. Raw reads were preprocessed for error removal, and CDR3 was defined according to IMGT conventions as running from the conserved cysteine to phenylalanine. Clonality was calculated as 1 minus Shannon entropy normalized by log2 of the number of productive unique TCRs. Whether scalp clones were CD4 or CD8 was inferred by matching scalp TCRbeta sequences against CD4 and CD8 repertoires sorted from blood. TCRdb retrieved this table from immuneACCESS and kept in-frame rearrangements only. Not all clones are present; in checked studies, unresolved V genes account for under half, and no reason is known for the remainder. V and J calls and clone size follow that table, whereas D and trimming were derived from the DNA. In this sample the table shows under 300,000 clones, under 70% of which occur a single time. More than 0.95% of the sample rests with the top ten.

The sequence was obtained from a human donor with alopecia areata. The V gene is TRBV12-5 and the J gene is TRBJ1-5; a confident D gene designation cannot be given. The specimen comprised CD4+ T cells sorted from blood, sampled at week 0. This receptor has the CDR3 CASPRSQPQHF. The DNA sequence is given as TGTGCTAGTCCGAGGTCCCAGCCCCAGCATTTT. The entire variable domain, with the stretches around the CDR3 drawn from the reference TRBV12-5 and TRBJ1-5 proteins, is DARVTQTPRHKVTEMGQEVTMRCQPILGHNTVFWYRQTMMQGLELLAYFRNRAPLDDSGMPKDRFSAEMPDATLATLKIQPSEPRDSAVYFCASPRSQPQHFGDGTRLSIL.